These T cell receptor beta chains were read from a single sample in a study of blood T cell repertoires in COVID-19. The method was immunoSEQ multiplex PCR; TCRdb's version includes in-frame clones alone and lacks a portion of them. The sample has approximately 170,000 clones, approximately 91% seen once. Specimen: PBMCs or T cells enriched from blood (not recorded which). The receptors derive from a woman younger than 30 who had recovered from COVID-19. CDR3s include the opening cysteine and the closing phenylalanine or tryptophan. A D gene is named only where the DNA matches it firmly. Not every row has a clone size; where given, it reads once, few, many or a size class.

>TRBD1|TRBJ1-1|TRBV29-1|-
TGCAGCGTTGTGGGGACAGGGGTTGGGGAAGCTTTCTTT
CSVVGTGVGEAFF
>TRBD1|TRBJ2-1|TRBV7-2|-
TGTGCCAGCAGCTTTAAGCAGGGGGCATACAATGAGCAGTTCTTC
CASSFKQGAYNEQFF
>TRBD2|TRBJ2-3|TRBV2|once
TGTGCCAGCAGGACTAGCGGGAGTGGAGATACGCAGTATTTT
CASRTSGSGDTQYF
>TRBD2|TRBJ2-3|TRBV4-1|-
TGCGCCAGCAGCCAAGGGAGGCTAGCGGGAGTAGGCACAGATACGCAGTATTTT
CASSQGRLAGVGTDTQYF
>TRBD2|TRBJ2-3|TRBV29-1|-
TGCAGCGCCGCACAGGGGCTAGCGGGGACGGGTACGCAGTATTTT
CSAAQGLAGTGTQYF
>-|TRBJ2-1|TRBV3-1/TRBV3-2|-
TGTGCCAGCAGCCGTAGAGAGTCCTACAATGAGCAGTTCTTC
CASSRRESYNEQFF
>-|TRBJ2-7|TRBV23-1|-
TGCGCCAGCAGTCAATCGTCCCAGGCCCTCTCCTACGAGCAGTACTTC
CASSQSSQALSYEQYF
>-|TRBJ1-6|TRBV6-5|-
TGTGCCAGCAGTTACTACAGGGACTCACCCCTCCACTTT
CASSYYRDSPLHF
>TRBD2|TRBJ2-7|TRBV7-9|-
TGTGCCAGCAGCTCCCGGACTAGCGATACCTTATCCTACGAGCAGTACTTC
CASSSRTSDTLSYEQYF
>-|TRBJ2-3|TRBV5-4|-
TGTGCCAGCAGCTTTCGGGTGAGCACAGATACGCAGTATTTT
CASSFRVSTDTQYF
>-|TRBJ1-1|TRBV2|few
TGTGCCAGCAGCGTGGACAGCCTACGTGAAGCTTTCTTT
CASSVDSLREAFF
>TRBD2|TRBJ2-3|TRBV28|-
TGTGCCAGCAGGCCCCCCACAGTAGCGGGAGGGCCCCCACCCGATACGCAGTATTTT
CASRPPTVAGGPPPDTQYF
>TRBD1|TRBJ2-1|TRBV27|-
TGTGCCAGCAGTTTATCGGCAGGGGGCTCCCATTGGAGCTCCTACAATGAGCAGTTCTTC
CASSLSAGGSHWSSYNEQFF
>-|TRBJ1-5|TRBV15|-
TGTGCCACCAGCAGGGGGAGGGACCCTAGCAATCAGCCCCAGCATTTT
CATSRGRDPSNQPQHF
>TRBD2|TRBJ2-7|TRBV24-1|once
TGTGCCAACTCTAGCGGGAGAAAGTACGAGCAGTACTTC
CANSSGRKYEQYF
>-|TRBJ2-7|TRBV28|once
TGTGCCAGCAGTTGGCGGTACGAGCAGTACTTC
CASSWRYEQYF
>TRBD2|TRBJ2-2|TRBV5-6|-
TGTGCCAGCAGCTTTGACAGCGGGATTAGCACCGGGGAGCTGTTTTTT
CASSFDSGISTGELFF
>TRBD2|TRBJ2-7|TRBV19|-
TGTGCCAGTAGTATAGGGGCGGGAGGATCCTACGAGCAGTACTTC
CASSIGAGGSYEQYF
>-|TRBJ1-2|TRBV7-8|-
TGTGCCAGCAGCGCCAGAACGACAGAAAACTATGGCTACACCTTC
CASSARTTENYGYTF
>TRBD1|TRBJ2-1|TRBV28|-
TGTGCCAGCAGTCCCCGGGACAGTAACAATGAGCAGTTCTTC
CASSPRDSNNEQFF
>-|TRBJ1-2|TRBV5-5|-
TGTGCCAGCAGGCCTACAGGGAACACTAACTATGGCTACACCTTC
CASRPTGNTNYGYTF
>TRBD1|TRBJ1-6|TRBV28|-
TGTGCCAGCAGTAGGGGACAGGGAGGAAATTCACCCCTCCACTTT
CASSRGQGGNSPLHF
>-|TRBJ1-6|TRBV29-1|-
TGCAGCGTTGAGTTCGAGAATAATTCACCCCTCCACTTT
CSVEFENNSPLHF
>TRBD1|TRBJ1-4|TRBV18|-
TGTGCCAGCTCCCCGGGACAGGGGGCGCATTTAGCTAATGAAAAACTGTTTTTT
CASSPGQGAHLANEKLFF
>-|TRBJ1-2|TRBV5-1|-
TGCGCCAGCAGCTTGGCCAGGCCAACTAACTATGGCTACACCTTC
CASSLARPTNYGYTF
>-|TRBJ2-3|TRBV3-1/TRBV3-2|-
TGTGCCAGCAGCCAAGTCGGGACTAGCACAGATACGCAGTATTTT
CASSQVGTSTDTQYF
>-|TRBJ2-7|TRBV30|-
TGTGCCTGGAGCTCGAGGCACGAGCAGTACTTC
CAWSSRHEQYF
>-|TRBJ2-3|TRBV27|-
TGTGCCAGCAGTTTCGCCGGGAGCACAGATACGCAGTATTTT
CASSFAGSTDTQYF
>-|TRBJ2-5|TRBV11-2|once
TGTGCCAGCAGCCGCACGGGGGAGACCCAGTACTTC
CASSRTGETQYF
>TRBD2|TRBJ2-3|TRBV4-2|-
TGTGCCAGCAGCCAAGAGGAAGCTAGCGGGAGGATAGCAGATACGCAGTATTTT
CASSQEEASGRIADTQYF
>TRBD1|TRBJ2-7|TRBV2|-
TGTGCCAGCAGCCAAGGGGGGACAGGCGGTCCCGAGCAGTACTTC
CASSQGGTGGPEQYF
>-|TRBJ1-2|TRBV5-1|once
TGCGCCAGCAGGGGGCTCTCCAATGGTAACTATGGCTACACCTTC
CASRGLSNGNYGYTF
>-|TRBJ2-6|TRBV2|-
TGTGCCAGCAGTTTGGGGGCCGGGGCCAACGTCCTGACTTTC
CASSLGAGANVLTF
>-|TRBJ2-7|TRBV7-5|-
TGTGCCAGAAGCCACCCGACAGCGGGAGGAACTGCCTGCGAGCAGTACTTC
CARSHPTAGGTACEQYF
>TRBD1|TRBJ2-3|TRBV2|-
TGTGCCACCCCGGTGGGCAGGGGGCGAAACACAGATACGCAGTATTTT
CATPVGRGRNTDTQYF
>TRBD1|TRBJ1-2|TRBV29-1|-
TGCAGCGCGATTTGGACAGGCTGGAACTATGGCTACACCTTC
CSAIWTGWNYGYTF